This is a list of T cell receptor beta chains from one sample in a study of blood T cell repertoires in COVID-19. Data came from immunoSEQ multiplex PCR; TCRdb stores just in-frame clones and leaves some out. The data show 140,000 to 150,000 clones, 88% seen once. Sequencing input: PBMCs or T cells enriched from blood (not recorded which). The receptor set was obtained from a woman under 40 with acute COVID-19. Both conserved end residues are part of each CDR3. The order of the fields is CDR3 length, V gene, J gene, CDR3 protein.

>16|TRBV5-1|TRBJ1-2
CASSLSTGGANYGYTF
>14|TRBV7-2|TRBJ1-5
CASSEQGRQDLQHF
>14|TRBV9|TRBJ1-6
CASSYGTENSPLHF
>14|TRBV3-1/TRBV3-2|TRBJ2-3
CASSQGQVGDTQYF
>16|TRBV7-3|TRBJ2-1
CASSLTQGSSYNEQFF
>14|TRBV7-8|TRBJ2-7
CASSGRTGTYEQYF
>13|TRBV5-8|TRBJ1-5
CASKGHLNQPQHF
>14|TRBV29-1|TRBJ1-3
CSVGLTGGGNTIYF
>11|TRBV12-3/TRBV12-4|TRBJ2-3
CASSRDSDRYF
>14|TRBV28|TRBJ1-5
CASSSGTGRQPQHF